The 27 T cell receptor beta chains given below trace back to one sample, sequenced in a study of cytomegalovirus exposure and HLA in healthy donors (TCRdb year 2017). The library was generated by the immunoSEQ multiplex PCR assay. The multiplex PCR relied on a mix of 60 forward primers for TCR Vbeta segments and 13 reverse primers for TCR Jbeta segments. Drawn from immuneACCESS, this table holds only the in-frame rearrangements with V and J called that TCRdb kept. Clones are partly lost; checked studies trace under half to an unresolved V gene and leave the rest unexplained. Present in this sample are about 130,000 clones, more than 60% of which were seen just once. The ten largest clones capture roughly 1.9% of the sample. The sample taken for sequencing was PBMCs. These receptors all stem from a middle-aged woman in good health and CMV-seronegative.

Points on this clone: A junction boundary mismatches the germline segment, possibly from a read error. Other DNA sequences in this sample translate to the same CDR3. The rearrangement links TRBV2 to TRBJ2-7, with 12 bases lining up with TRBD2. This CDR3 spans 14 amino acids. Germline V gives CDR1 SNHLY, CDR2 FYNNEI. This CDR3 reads CASRRTSGVYEQYF. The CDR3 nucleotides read TGTGCTAGCAGACGGACTAGCGGGGTCTACGAGCAGTACTTC. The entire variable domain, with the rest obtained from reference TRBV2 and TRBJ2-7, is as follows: EPEVTQTPSHQVTQMGQEVILRCVPISNHLYFYWYRQILGQKVEFLVSFYNNEISEKSEIFDDQFSVERPDGSNFTLKIRSTKLEDSAMYFCASRRTSGVYEQYFGPGTRLTVT.

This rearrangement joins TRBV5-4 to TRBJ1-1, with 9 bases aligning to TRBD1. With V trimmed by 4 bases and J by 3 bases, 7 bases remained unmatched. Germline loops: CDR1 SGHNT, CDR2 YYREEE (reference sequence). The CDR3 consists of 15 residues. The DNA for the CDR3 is TGTGCCAGCAGCACAGGACAGGGGATAGACACTGAAGCTTTCTTT. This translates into CASSTGQGIDTEAFF.

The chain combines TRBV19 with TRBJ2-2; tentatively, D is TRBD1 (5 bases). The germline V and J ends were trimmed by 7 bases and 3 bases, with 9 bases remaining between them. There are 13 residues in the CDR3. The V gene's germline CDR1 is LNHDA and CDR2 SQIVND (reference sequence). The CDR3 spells CASIGVDTGELFF. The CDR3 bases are TGTGCCAGTATAGGGGTAGACACCGGGGAGCTGTTTTTT.

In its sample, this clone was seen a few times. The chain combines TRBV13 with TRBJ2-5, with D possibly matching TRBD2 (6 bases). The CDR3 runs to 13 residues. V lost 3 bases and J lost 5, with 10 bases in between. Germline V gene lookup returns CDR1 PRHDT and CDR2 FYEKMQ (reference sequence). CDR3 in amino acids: CASSFDREETQYF. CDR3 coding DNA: TGTGCCAGCAGCTTCGACCGGGAGGAGACCCAGTACTTC.

This chain's CDR3 is CASSLGQGKNYGYTF. CDR3 DNA: TGCGCCAGCAGCTTGGGCCAGGGCAAGAACTATGGCTACACCTTC. V is TRBV5-1 and J is TRBJ1-2; possible D gene TRBD1, 5 bases. Per germline, CDR1 SGHRS and CDR2 YFSETQ. V was shortened by 0 bases and J by 2 bases, with 11 bases between the two germline ends. The CDR3 totals 15 residues.

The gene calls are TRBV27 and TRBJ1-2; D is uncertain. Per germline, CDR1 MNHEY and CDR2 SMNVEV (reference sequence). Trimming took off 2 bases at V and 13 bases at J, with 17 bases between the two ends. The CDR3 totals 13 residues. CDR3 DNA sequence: TGTGCCAGCAGTTTAGGGCGCCATTCAAAGGTCACCTTC. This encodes CASSLGRHSKVTF.

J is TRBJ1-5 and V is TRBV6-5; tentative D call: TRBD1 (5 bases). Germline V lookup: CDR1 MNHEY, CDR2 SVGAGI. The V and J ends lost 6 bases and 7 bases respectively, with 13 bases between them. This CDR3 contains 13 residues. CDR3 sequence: CASRGGDRQPQHF. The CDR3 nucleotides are TGTGCCAGCAGAGGCGGGGACCGGCAGCCCCAGCATTTT.

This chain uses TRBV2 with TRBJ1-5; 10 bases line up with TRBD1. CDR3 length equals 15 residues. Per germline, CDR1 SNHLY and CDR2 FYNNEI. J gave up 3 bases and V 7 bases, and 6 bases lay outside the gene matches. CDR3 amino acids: CASTRDRGFNQPQHF. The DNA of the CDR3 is TGTGCCAGCACCCGGGACAGGGGATTCAATCAGCCCCAGCATTTT.

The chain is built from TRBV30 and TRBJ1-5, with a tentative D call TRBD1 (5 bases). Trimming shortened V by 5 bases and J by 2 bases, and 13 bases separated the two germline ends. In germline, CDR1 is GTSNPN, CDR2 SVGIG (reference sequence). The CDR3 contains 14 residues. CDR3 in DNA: TGTGCCTGGGGATGGACGGGGGGCAATCAGCCCCAGCATTTT. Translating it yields CAWGWTGGNQPQHF.

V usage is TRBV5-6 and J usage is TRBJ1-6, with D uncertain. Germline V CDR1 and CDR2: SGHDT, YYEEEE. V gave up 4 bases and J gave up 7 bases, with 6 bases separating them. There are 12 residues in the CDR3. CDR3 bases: TGTGCCAGCAGCCTCGTAAATTCACCCCTCCACTTT. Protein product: CASSLVNSPLHF.

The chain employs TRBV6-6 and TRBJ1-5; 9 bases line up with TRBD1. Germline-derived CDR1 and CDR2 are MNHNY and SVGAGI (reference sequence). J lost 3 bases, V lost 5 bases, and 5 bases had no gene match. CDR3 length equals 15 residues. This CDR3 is CASSKQGAFNQPQHF. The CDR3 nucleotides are TGTGCCAGCAGTAAACAGGGGGCTTTCAATCAGCCCCAGCATTTT.

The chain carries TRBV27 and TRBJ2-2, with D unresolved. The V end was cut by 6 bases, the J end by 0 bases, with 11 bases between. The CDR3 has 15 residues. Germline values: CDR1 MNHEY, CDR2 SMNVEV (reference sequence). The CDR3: CASRPAVSNTGELFF. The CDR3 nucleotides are TGTGCCAGCAGGCCCGCAGTCTCGAACACCGGGGAGCTGTTTTTT.

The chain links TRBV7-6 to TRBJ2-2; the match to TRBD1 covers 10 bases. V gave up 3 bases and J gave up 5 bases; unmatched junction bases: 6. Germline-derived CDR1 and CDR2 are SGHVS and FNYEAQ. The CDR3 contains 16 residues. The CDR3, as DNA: TGTGCCAGCAGCTTGGAGACAGGGGGCGCAACCGGGGAGCTGTTTTTT. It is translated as CASSLETGGATGELFF.

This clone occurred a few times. The CDR3 is CASSRQGGHGYTF. The CDR3 nucleotides are TGTGCCAGCTCACGGCAGGGGGGTCATGGCTACACCTTC. This sequence joins TRBV18 and TRBJ1-2; 7 bases agree with TRBD1. Germline lookup yields CDR1 KGHSH and CDR2 LQKENI. After removal of 4 bases from V and 6 bases from J, the junction contained 5 bases not matched to a gene. This CDR3 is built from 13 residues.

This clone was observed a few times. The CDR3, as DNA: TGCGCCAGCTGGGGGGAAGGGGAGACCCAGTACTTC. Its translation: CASWGEGETQYF. The chain couples TRBV10-2 to TRBJ2-5; possible D gene TRBD2, 6 bases. Per germline, CDR1 WSHSY and CDR2 SAAADI. The CDR3 contains 12 residues. V lost 8 bases, J lost 5 bases, and 12 bases lay in between.

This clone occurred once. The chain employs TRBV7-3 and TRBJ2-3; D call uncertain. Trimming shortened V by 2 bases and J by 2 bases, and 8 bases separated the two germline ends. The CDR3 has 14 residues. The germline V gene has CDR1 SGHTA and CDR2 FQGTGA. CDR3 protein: CASSLRATTDTQYF. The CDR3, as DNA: TGTGCCAGCAGCTTACGCGCCACCACAGATACGCAGTATTTT. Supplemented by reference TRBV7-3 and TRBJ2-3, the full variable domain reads GAGVSQTPSNKVTEKGKYVELRCDPISGHTALYWYRQSLGQGPEFLIYFQGTGAADDSGLPNDRFFAVRPEGSVSTLKIQRTERGDSAVYLCASSLRATTDTQYFGPGTRLTVL.

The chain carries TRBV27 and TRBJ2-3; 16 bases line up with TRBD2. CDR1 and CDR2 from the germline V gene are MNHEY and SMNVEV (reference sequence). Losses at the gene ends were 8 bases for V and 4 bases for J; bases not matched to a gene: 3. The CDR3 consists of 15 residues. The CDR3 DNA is TGTGCCAGCTGGGGACTAGCGGGAGGGTCAGATACGCAGTATTTT. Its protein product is CASWGLAGGSDTQYF.

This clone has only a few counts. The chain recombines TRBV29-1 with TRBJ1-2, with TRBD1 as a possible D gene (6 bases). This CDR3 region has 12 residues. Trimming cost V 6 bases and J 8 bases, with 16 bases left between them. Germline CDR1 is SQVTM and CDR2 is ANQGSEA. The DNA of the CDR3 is TGCAGCGTGGGGGAACAGGGCACCGGCTACACCTTC. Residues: CSVGEQGTGYTF. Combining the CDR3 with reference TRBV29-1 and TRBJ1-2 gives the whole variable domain SAVISQKPSRDICQRGTSLTIQCQVDSQVTMMFWYRQQPGQSLTLIATANQGSEATYESGFVIDKFPISRPNLTFSTLTVSNMSPEDSSIYLCSVGEQGTGYTFGSGTRLTVV.

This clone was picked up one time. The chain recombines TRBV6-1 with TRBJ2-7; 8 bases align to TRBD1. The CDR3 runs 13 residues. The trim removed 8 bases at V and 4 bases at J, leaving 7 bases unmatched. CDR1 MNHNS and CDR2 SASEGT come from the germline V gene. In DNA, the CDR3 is TGTGCCAGCTGGGGCAGGGGGCTATACGAGCAGTACTTC. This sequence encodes CASWGRGLYEQYF.

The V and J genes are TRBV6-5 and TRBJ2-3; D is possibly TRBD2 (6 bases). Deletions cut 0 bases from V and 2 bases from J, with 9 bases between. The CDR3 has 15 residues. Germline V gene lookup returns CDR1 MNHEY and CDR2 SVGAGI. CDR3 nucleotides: TGTGCCAGCAGTTACTCTTGGGGGGACACAGATACGCAGTATTTT. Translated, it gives CASSYSWGDTDTQYF.

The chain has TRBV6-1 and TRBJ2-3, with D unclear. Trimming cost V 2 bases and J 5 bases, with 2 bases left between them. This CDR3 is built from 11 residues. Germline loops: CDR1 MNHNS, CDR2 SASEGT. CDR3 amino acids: CASSERDTQYF. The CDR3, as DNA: TGTGCCAGCAGTGAACGAGATACGCAGTATTTT.

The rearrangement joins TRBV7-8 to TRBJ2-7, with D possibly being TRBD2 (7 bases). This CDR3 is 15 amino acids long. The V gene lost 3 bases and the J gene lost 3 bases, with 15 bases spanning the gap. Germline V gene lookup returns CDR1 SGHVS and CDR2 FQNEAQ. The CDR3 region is CASSLERGAIYEQYF. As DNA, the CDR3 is TGTGCCAGCAGCTTGGAACGGGGGGCAATCTACGAGCAGTACTTC.

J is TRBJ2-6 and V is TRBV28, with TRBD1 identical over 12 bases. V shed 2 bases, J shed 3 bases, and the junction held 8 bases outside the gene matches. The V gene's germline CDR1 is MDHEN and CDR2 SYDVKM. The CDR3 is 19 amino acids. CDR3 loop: CASSLTPGQGAGGANVLTF. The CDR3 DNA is TGTGCCAGCAGTTTAACCCCGGGACAGGGGGCTGGTGGGGCCAACGTCCTGACTTTC.

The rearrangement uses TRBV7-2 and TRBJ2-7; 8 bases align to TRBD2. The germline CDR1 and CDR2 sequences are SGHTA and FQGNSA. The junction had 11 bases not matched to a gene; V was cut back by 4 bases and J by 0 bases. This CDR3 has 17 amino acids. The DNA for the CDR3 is TGTGCCAGCAGCTCTCTGGCGGGGGGCCCCTTCTCCTACGAGCAGTACTTC. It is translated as CASSSLAGGPFSYEQYF.

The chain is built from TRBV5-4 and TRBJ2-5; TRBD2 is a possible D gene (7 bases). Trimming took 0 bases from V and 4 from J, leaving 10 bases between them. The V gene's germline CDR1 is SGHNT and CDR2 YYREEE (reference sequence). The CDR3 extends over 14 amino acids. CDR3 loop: CASSLGGGAETQYF. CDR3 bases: TGTGCCAGCAGCTTGGGAGGGGGGGCAGAGACCCAGTACTTC.

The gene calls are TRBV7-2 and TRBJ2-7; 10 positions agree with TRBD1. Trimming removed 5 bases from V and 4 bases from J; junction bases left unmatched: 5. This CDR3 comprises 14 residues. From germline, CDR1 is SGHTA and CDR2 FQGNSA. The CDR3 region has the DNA TGTGCCAGCAGCCCCGGGACAGGGGAATACGAGCAGTACTTC. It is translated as CASSPGTGEYEQYF.

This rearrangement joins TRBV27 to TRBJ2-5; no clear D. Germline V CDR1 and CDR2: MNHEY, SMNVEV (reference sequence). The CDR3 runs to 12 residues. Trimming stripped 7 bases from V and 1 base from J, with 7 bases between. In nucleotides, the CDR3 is TGTGCCAGCATGTCCGGCCAAGAGACCCAGTACTTC. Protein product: CASMSGQETQYF.